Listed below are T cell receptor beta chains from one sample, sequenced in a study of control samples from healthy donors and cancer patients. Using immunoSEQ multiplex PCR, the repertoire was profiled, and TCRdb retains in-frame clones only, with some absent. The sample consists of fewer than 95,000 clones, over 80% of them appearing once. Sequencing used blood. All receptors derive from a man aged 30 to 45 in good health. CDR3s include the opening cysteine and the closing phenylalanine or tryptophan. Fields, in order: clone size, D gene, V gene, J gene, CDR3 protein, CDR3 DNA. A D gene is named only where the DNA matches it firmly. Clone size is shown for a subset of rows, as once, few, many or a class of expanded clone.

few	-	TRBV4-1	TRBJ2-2	CASSQGDQGVGELFF	TGCGCCAGCAGCCAAGGGGATCAGGGAGTCGGGGAGCTGTTTTTT
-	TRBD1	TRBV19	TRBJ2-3	CASRRGTGHTDTQYF	TGTGCCAGTAGGCGAGGGACAGGCCACACAGATACGCAGTATTTT
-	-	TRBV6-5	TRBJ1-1	CASRMGVNTEAFF	TGTGCCAGCAGAATGGGGGTTAACACTGAAGCTTTCTTT
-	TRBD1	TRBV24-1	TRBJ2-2	CATSVSDRGYTGELFF	TGTGCCACCAGTGTCAGCGACAGGGGATACACCGGGGAGCTGTTTTTT
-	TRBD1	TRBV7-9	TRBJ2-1	CASSLVGQGTLISYNEQFF	TGTGCCAGCAGCTTGGTGGGACAGGGAACCCTAATCTCCTACAATGAGCAGTTCTTC
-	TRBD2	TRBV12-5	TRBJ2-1	CASGPPRGTSGSYNEQFF	TGTGCTAGTGGTCCACCCAGAGGGACTAGCGGGTCCTACAATGAGCAGTTCTTC
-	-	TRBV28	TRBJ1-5	CASSFWRQVNQPQHF	TGTGCCAGCAGTTTTTGGAGACAGGTCAATCAGCCCCAGCATTTT
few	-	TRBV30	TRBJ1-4	CAWSVMDKNEKLFF	TGTGCCTGGAGTGTAATGGACAAAAATGAAAAACTGTTTTTT
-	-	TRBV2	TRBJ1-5	CASRGARDQPQHF	TGTGCCAGCAGGGGGGCGCGGGATCAGCCCCAGCATTTT
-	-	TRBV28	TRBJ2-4	CASSLGVLAKNIQYF	TGTGCCAGCAGTTTAGGGGTCCTAGCCAAAAACATTCAGTACTTC
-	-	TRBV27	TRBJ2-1	CATQWDNEQFF	TGTGCCACCCAATGGGACAATGAGCAGTTCTTC
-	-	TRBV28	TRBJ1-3	CASSYGTGLRGNTIYF	TGTGCCAGCAGTTATGGAACAGGGTTAAGGGGAAACACCATATATTTT
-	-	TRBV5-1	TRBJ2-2	CASSLIARSTGELFF	TGCGCCAGCAGCTTGATAGCTAGAAGCACCGGGGAGCTGTTTTTT
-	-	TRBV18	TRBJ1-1	CASRPNRQAGEAFF	TGTGCCAGCCGTCCAAACCGGCAGGCTGGAGAAGCTTTCTTT
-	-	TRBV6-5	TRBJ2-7	CASSYGHSQQEQYF	TGTGCCAGCAGTTACGGGCATTCTCAGCAGGAGCAGTACTTC
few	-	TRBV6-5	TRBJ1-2	CASRGGGEGYTF	TGTGCCAGCAGGGGCGGAGGGGAAGGCTACACCTTC
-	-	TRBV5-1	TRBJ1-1	CASSPGTVNTEAFF	TGCGCCAGCAGCCCAGGGACGGTAAACACTGAAGCTTTCTTT
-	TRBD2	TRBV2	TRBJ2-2	CASRPTSGGTTGELFF	TGTGCCAGCAGACCCACTAGCGGGGGGACCACCGGGGAGCTGTTTTTT
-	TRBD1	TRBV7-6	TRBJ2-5	CASSLAHRTGGGETQYF	TGTGCCAGCAGCTTAGCGCACCGGACAGGGGGCGGAGAGACCCAGTACTTC
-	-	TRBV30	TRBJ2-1	CAWSVPGVNEQFF	TGTGCCTGGAGTGTACCGGGGGTCAATGAGCAGTTCTTC
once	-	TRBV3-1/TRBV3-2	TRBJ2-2	CASSQEGFNTGELFF	TGTGCCAGCAGCCAAGAAGGATTTAACACCGGGGAGCTGTTTTTT
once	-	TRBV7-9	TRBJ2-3	CASSSSGNTDTQYF	TGTGCCAGCAGCTCCTCGGGGAACACAGATACGCAGTATTTT
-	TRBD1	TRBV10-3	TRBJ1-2	CAISSLDRGFNYGYTF	TGTGCCATCAGTAGCCTGGACAGGGGGTTTAACTATGGCTACACCTTC
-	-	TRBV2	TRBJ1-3	CASSELSQADSGNTIYF	TGTGCCAGCAGTGAATTATCCCAGGCCGACTCTGGAAACACCATATATTTT
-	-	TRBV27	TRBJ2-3	CASSLSWGAVPTDTQYF	TGTGCCAGCAGTTTATCGTGGGGGGCCGTCCCCACAGATACGCAGTATTTT
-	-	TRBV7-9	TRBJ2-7	CASISKDSYEQYF	TGTGCCAGCATAAGTAAGGACTCCTACGAGCAGTACTTC
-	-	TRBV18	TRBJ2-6	CASSPPGGTSGANVLTF	TGTGCCAGCTCACCACCAGGCGGAACCTCTGGGGCCAACGTCCTGACTTTC
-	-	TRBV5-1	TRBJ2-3	CASSPEGASRTDTQYF	TGCGCCAGCAGCCCGGAAGGGGCTAGCCGCACAGATACGCAGTATTTT
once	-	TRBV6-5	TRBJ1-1	CASSYSTGWTEAFF	TGTGCCAGCAGTTACTCGACAGGATGGACTGAAGCTTTCTTT
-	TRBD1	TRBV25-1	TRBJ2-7	CASSESPPGQGNYEQYF	TGTGCCAGCAGTGAATCCCCCCCGGGACAGGGGAACTACGAGCAGTACTTC
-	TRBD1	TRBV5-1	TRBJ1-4	CASSLIWTGANEKLFF	TGCGCCAGCAGCTTAATATGGACAGGAGCAAATGAAAAACTGTTTTTT
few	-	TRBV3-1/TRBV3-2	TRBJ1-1	CASEGSSEAFF	TGTGCCAGCGAGGGCTCGTCTGAAGCTTTCTTT
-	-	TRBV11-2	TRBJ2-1	CASSGKGVGTAYNEQFF	TGTGCCAGCAGCGGAAAAGGGGTCGGGACGGCCTACAATGAGCAGTTCTTC
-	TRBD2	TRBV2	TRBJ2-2	CASSPEGGYGELFF	TGTGCCAGCAGTCCCGAGGGAGGGTACGGGGAGCTGTTTTTT
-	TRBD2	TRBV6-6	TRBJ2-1	CASSSLLAGGNEQFF	TGTGCCAGCAGTTCGCTTCTAGCGGGGGGTAATGAGCAGTTCTTC
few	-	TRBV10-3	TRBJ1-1	CAISPSGSYQAFF	TGTGCCATCAGCCCTTCAGGGTCTTACCAAGCTTTCTTT
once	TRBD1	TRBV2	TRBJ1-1	CASKKDRDTEAFF	TGTGCCAGCAAGAAAGACAGGGACACTGAAGCTTTCTTT
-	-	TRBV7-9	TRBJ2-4	CASSLDTPMRNIQYF	TGTGCCAGCAGCTTGGACACCCCAATGAGAAACATTCAGTACTTC
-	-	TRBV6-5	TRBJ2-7	CASGQQGGSGEQYF	TGTGCCAGCGGCCAACAGGGCGGATCGGGCGAGCAGTACTTC
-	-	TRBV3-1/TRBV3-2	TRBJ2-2	CASSRAETGELFF	TGTGCCAGCAGTCGGGCGGAGACCGGGGAGCTGTTTTTT
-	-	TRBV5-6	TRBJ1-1	CASSLTRENDRTQAGAFF	TGTGCCAGCAGCTTGACGAGAGAAAACGACAGGACGCAAGCGGGGGCTTTCTTT
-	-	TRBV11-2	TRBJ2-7	CASSHKHEQYF	TGTGCCAGCAGCCACAAACACGAGCAGTACTTC
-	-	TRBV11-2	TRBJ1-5	CASSLGFNQPQHF	TGTGCCAGCAGCTTAGGGTTCAATCAGCCCCAGCATTTT
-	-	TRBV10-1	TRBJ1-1	CASSTYRTMNTEAFF	TGCGCCAGCAGTACTTACAGGACCATGAACACTGAAGCTTTCTTT
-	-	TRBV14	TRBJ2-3	CASSLGTSTDTQYF	TGTGCCAGCAGCCTCGGGACTAGCACAGATACGCAGTATTTT
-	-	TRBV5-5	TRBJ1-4	CASSLDGLTNEKLFF	TGTGCCAGCAGCTTGGACGGGTTGACTAATGAAAAACTGTTTTTT
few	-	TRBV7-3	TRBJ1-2	CASSPREGANYGYTF	TGTGCCAGCAGCCCGCGGGAGGGAGCTAACTATGGCTACACCTTC
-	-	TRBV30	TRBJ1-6	CAWSDTSNSPLHF	TGTGCCTGGAGTGATACGTCAAATTCACCCCTCCACTTT
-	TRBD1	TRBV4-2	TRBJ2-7	CASSNRQGNSYEQYF	TGTGCCAGCAGCAACCGACAGGGAAATTCCTACGAGCAGTACTTC
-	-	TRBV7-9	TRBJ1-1	CASSPVKTEAFF	TGTGCCAGCAGCCCGGTTAAGACTGAAGCTTTCTTT
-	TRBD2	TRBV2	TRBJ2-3	CASGERGVTDTQYF	TGTGCCAGCGGGGAGCGGGGGGTCACAGATACGCAGTATTTT